This record concerns one T cell receptor (beta chain) sequence. The antigen is not known. This specimen belongs to a study of lymphopenia after photon versus proton radiotherapy. Study findings and constraints: Authors raise, but do not show, better survival with proton therapy. Proton therapy kept repertoires fairly stable, unlike photons, which gained effector/memory cells. After the lymphocyte nadir, photon-treated repertoires showed oligoclonal expansion, especially of CD8+ Temra cells.

This CDR3 comprises 14 residues. The germline V gene encodes CDR1 SGDLS and CDR2 YYNGEE. Trimming shortened V by 5 bases and J by 2 bases, and 13 bases separated the two germline ends. Data came from immunoSEQ multiplex PCR; TCRdb stores just in-frame clones and leaves some out. Here the sample spans tens of thousands of clones, roughly 90% being singletons. Sample: peripheral blood, taken from a patient treated with photon-based radiotherapy. The TCR originated in a woman in her 70s with pancreatic cancer. J is TRBJ2-5 and V is TRBV9; maybe TRBD1 (7 bases). CDR3 residues: CASSKQGTQETQYF. DNA of the CDR3: TGTGCCAGCAGTAAACAGGGGACTCAAGAGACCCAGTACTTC.